A single T cell receptor (beta chain) is shown here with its context. The data are from a study of brain T cells in children with intractable seizures. Libraries were prepared by immunoSEQ multiplex PCR; TCRdb keeps only in-frame clonotypes and omits some of them. This sample has some 76,000 clones, with around 93% found just once. Germline V CDR1 and CDR2: SEHNR, FQNEAQ (reference sequence). V shed 0 bases and J shed 8 bases, with 11 bases lying between them. The CDR3 length is 14 residues. The material sequenced was peripheral blood, taken at surgery. This receptor was identified in a boy in the first two years of life with tuberous sclerosis and intractable seizures. This sequence joins TRBV7-9 and TRBJ2-1; D not resolved. The CDR3 spells CASSLAVGGDEQFF. The DNA for the CDR3 is TGTGCCAGCAGCTTAGCGGTTGGTGGGGATGAGCAGTTCTTC.